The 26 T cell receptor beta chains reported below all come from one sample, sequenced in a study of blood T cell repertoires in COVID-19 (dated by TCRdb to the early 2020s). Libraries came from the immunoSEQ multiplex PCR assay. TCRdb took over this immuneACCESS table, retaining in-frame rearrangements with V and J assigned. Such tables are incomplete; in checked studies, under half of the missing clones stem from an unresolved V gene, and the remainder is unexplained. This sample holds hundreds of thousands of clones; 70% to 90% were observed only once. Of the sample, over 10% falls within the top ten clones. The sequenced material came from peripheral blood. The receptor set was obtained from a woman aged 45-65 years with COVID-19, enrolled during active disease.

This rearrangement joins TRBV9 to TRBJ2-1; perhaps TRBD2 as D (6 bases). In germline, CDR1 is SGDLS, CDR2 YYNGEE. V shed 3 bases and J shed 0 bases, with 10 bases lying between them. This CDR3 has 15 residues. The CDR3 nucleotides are TGTGCCAGCAGCGCCGGGGGTAGCTCCTACAATGAGCAGTTCTTC. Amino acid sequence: CASSAGGSSYNEQFF.

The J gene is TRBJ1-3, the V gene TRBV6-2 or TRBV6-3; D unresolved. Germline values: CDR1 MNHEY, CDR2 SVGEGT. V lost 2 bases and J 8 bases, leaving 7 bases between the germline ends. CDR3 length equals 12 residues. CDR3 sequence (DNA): TGTGCCAGCAGTTACGCTTCGGACACCATATATTTT. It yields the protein CASSYASDTIYF.

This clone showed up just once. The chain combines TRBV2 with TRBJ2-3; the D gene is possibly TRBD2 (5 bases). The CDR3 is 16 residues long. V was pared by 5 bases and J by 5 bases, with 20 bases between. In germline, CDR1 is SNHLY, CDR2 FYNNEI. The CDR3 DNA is TGTGCCAGCAGTCAAGAGGACTCAAGTGGAATAGATACGCAGTATTTT. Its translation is CASSQEDSSGIDTQYF.

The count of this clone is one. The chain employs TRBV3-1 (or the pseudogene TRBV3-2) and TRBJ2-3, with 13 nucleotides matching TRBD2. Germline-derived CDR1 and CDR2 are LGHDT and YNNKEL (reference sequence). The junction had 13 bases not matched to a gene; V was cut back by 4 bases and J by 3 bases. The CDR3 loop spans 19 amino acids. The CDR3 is CASSPSRTSGGGATDTQYF. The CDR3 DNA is TGTGCCAGCAGCCCATCTAGGACTAGCGGGGGAGGGGCGACAGATACGCAGTATTTT.

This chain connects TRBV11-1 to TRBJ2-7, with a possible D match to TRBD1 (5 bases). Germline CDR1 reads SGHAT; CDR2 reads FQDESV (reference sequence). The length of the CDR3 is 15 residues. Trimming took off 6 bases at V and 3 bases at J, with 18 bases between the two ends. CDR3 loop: CASRATGSPGYEQYF. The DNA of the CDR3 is TGTGCCAGCAGGGCCACAGGCTCGCCCGGCTACGAGCAGTACTTC.

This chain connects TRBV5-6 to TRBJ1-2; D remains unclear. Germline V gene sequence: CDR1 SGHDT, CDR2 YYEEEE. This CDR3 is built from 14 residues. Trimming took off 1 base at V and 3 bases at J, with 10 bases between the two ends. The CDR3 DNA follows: TGTGCCAGCAGCTTGTCGGGTGGCGACTATGGCTACACCTTC. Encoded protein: CASSLSGGDYGYTF.

The CDR3 nucleotides are TGCGCCAGCAGCTTGATCTCCGACAGGCTAACCTACGAGCAGTACTTC. This gives the protein CASSLISDRLTYEQYF. The rearrangement links TRBV5-1 to TRBJ2-7; D is possibly TRBD1 (6 bases). Trimming left V 1 base short and J 2 bases short, with 16 bases between. Germline V lookup: CDR1 SGHRS, CDR2 YFSETQ. This CDR3 comprises 16 residues.

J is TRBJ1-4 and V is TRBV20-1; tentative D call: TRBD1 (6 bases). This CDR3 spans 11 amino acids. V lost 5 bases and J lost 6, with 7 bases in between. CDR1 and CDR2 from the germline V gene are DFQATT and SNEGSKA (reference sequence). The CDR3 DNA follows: TGCAGTGCTCGGACAGATGAAAAACTGTTTTTT. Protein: CSARTDEKLFF.

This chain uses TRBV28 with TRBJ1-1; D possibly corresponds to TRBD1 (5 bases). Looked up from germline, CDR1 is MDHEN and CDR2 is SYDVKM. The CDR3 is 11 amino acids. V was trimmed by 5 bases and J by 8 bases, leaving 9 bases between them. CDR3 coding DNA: TGTGCCAGCAGTCGGGGGTCAGAAGCTTTCTTT. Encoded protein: CASSRGSEAFF.

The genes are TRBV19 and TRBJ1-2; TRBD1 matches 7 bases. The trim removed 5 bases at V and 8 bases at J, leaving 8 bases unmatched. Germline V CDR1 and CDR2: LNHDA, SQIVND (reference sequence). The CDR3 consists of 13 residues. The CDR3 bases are TGTGCCAGTAGTCCCACAGGGGCTGGGGGCTACACCTTC. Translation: CASSPTGAGGYTF.

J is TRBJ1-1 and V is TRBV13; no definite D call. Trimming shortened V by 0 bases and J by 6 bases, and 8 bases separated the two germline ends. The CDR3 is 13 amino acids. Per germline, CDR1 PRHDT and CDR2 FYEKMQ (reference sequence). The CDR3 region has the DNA TGTGCCAGCAGCTTAGGCGGTGTGCCTGAAGCTTTCTTT. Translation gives CASSLGGVPEAFF.

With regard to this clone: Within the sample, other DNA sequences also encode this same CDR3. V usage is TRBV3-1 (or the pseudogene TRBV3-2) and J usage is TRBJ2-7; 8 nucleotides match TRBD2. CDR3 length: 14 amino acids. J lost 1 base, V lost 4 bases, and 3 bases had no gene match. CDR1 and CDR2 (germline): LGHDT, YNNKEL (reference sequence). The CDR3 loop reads CASSPSGPSYEQYF. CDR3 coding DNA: TGTGCCAGCAGCCCTAGCGGGCCTTCCTACGAGCAGTACTTC.

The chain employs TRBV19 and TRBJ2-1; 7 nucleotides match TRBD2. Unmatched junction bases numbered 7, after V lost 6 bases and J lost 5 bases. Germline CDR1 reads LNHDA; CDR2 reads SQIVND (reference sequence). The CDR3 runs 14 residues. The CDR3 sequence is CASSRLATHNEQFF. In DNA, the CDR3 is TGTGCCAGTAGCCGACTAGCTACACACAATGAGCAGTTCTTC.

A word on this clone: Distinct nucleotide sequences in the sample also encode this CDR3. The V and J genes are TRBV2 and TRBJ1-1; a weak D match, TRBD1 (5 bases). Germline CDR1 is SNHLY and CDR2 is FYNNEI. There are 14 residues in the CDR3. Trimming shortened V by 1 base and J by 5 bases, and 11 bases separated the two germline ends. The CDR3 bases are TGTGCCAGCAGTGAAGGGCGTGGGGGGACTGAAGCTTTCTTT. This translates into CASSEGRGGTEAFF.

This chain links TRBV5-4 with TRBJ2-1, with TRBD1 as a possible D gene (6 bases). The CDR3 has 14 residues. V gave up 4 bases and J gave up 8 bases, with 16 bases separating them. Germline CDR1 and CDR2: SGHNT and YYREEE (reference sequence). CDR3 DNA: TGTGCCAGCAGCCGCGGACAGCTTCTGGATGAGCAGTTCTTC. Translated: CASSRGQLLDEQFF. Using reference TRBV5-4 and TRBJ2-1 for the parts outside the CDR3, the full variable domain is ETGVTQSPTHLIKTRGQQVTLRCSSQSGHNTVSWYQQALGQGPQFIFQYYREEENGRGNFPPRFSGLQFPNYSSELNVNALELDDSALYLCASSRGQLLDEQFFGPGTRLTVL.

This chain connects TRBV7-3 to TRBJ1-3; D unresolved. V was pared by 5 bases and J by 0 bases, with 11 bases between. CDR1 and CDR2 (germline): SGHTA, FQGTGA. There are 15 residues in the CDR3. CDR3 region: CASSPFGGSGNTIYF. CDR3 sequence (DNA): TGTGCCAGCAGCCCATTCGGAGGCTCTGGAAACACCATATATTTT.

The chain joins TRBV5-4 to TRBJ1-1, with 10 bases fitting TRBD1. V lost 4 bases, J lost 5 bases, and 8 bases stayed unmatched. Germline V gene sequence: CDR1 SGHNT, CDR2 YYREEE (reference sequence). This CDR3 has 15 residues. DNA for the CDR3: TGTGCCAGCAGCCGGGGAGGGACAGGGGTAACTGAAGCTTTCTTT. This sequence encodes CASSRGGTGVTEAFF.

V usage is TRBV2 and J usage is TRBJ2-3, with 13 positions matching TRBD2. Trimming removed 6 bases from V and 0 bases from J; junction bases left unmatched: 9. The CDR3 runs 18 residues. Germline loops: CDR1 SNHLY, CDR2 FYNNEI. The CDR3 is CASRGRLAGGQSTDTQYF. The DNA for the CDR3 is TGTGCCAGCAGGGGAAGACTAGCGGGGGGACAAAGCACAGATACGCAGTATTTT.

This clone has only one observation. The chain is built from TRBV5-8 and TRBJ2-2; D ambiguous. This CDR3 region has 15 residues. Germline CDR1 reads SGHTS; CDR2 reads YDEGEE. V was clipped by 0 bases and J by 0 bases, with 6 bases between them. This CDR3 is CASSLGASNTGELFF. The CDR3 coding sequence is TGTGCCAGCAGCTTGGGAGCGTCGAACACCGGGGAGCTGTTTTTT.

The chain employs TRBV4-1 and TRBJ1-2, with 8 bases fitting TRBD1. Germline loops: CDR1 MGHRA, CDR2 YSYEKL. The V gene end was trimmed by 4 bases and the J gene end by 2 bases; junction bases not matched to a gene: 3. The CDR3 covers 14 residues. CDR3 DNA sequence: TGCGCCAGCAGCCCGACAGGGGCAAACTATGGCTACACCTTC. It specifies CASSPTGANYGYTF.

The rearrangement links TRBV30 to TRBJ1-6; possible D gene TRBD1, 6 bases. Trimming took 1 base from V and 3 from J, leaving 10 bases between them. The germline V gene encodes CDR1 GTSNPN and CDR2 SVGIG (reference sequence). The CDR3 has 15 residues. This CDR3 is CAWSETGIYNSPLHF. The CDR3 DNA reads TGTGCCTGGAGTGAGACAGGCATCTATAATTCACCCCTCCACTTT.

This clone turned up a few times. The CDR3 DNA sequence: TGCGCCAGCAGCTCTGCGGGGACAGGGAACACTGAAGCTTTCTTT. Translation: CASSSAGTGNTEAFF. The gene calls are TRBV5-1 and TRBJ1-1, with 8 positions matching TRBD1. The ends lost 3 bases at V and 1 base at J; junction bases unmatched: 5. In germline, CDR1 is SGHRS, CDR2 YFSETQ. This CDR3 is 15 amino acids long.

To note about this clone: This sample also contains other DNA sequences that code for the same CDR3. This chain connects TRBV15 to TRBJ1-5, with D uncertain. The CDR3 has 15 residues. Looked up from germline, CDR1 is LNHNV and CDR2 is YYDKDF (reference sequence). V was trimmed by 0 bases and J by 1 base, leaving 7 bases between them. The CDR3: CATSRDRGSNQPQHF. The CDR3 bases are TGTGCCACCAGCAGAGACCGGGGAAGCAATCAGCCCCAGCATTTT.

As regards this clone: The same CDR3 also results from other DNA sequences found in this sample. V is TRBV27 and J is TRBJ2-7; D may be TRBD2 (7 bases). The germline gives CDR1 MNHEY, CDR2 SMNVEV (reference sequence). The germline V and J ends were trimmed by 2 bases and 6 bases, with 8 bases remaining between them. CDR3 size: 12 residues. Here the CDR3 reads CASSLRGGEQYF. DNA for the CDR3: TGTGCCAGCAGTTTAAGGGGGGGCGAGCAGTACTTC.

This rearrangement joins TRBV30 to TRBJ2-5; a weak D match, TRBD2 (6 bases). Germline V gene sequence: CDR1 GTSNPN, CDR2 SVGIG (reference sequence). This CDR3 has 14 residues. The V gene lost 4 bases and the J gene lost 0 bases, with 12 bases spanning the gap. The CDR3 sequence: CAWNLGLDQETQYF. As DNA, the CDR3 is TGTGCCTGGAACCTGGGACTGGACCAAGAGACCCAGTACTTC.

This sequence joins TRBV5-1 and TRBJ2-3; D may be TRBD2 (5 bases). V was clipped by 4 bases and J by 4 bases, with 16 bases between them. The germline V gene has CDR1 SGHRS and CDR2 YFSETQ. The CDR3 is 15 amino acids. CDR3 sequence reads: CASSQALGRADTQYF. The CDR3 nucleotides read TGCGCCAGCAGCCAGGCACTAGGTCGCGCAGATACGCAGTATTTT.